This TCR beta chain was found in a study of chemoradiotherapy in HPV16-positive cancers. Overall study results and limits: Candidate HPV-specific clones and E7-related TCR motifs grew in tumor during treatment.

This CDR3 comprises 14 residues. The V and J ends lost 5 bases and 2 bases respectively, with 9 bases between them. Germline V gene lookup returns CDR1 MGHRA and CDR2 YSYEKL. Here immunoSEQ multiplex PCR was the method, and the copy in TCRdb shows in-frame clones only, minus some. Counted here are about 35,000 clones, about 82% occurring once; the ten biggest clones make up 3% to 4.5%. Of note for this clone: The antigen remains unidentified.

The source was blood, collected from a patient who underwent chemoradiotherapy. The V call is TRBV4-1, the J call TRBJ1-4; D might be TRBD1 (5 bases). This receptor was obtained from a human donor with HPV-associated anogenital cancer. The CDR3 loop is CASSVQGTNEKLFF. The CDR3 DNA reads as TGCGCCAGCAGCGTCCAGGGTACTAATGAAAAACTGTTTTTT.